The 25 T cell receptor beta chains presented below share a single source sample, sequenced in a study of blood T cell repertoires in COVID-19. Produced via immunoSEQ multiplex PCR; TCRdb's table is partial and in-frame only. The data contain around 220,000 clones, 70% to 90% of them singletons. Sequencing was performed on PBMCs or T cells enriched from blood (not recorded which). The source of these receptors is a woman aged 40-49 years with acute COVID-19.

The V call is TRBV2, the J call TRBJ1-4; 10 positions match TRBD1. This CDR3 region has 15 residues. Per germline, CDR1 SNHLY and CDR2 FYNNEI. After removal of 6 bases from V and 8 bases from J, the junction contained 9 bases not matched to a gene. DNA of the CDR3: TGTGCCAGCAGGGACCCGGGACAGGGGCGAGAAAAACTGTTTTTT. Encoded protein: CASRDPGQGREKLFF.

The V call is TRBV19, the J call TRBJ1-2, with a possible D match to TRBD1 (6 bases). CDR3 length equals 15 residues. The V gene lost 4 bases and the J gene lost 7 bases, with 19 bases spanning the gap. The germline CDR1 and CDR2 sequences are LNHDA and SQIVND (reference sequence). DNA of the CDR3: TGTGCCAGTAGTACATCCATTTTCAACAGGGCTGGCTACACCTTC. This codes for CASSTSIFNRAGYTF.

The chain uses TRBV28 and TRBJ2-3, with 9 bases aligning to TRBD1. From germline, CDR1 is MDHEN and CDR2 SYDVKM. The CDR3 is 14 residues long. The ends lost 6 bases at V and 3 bases at J; junction bases unmatched: 4. The CDR3 DNA follows: TGTGCCAGCAGGGGACAGGGAGGAACAGATACGCAGTATTTT. This codes for CASRGQGGTDTQYF.

This clone was counted ten times or more. The gene calls are TRBV30 and TRBJ1-5; TRBD1 matches at 9 bases. This CDR3 region has 16 residues. Germline loops: CDR1 GTSNPN, CDR2 SVGIG (reference sequence). Unmatched junction bases numbered 5, after V lost 0 bases and J lost 2 bases. CDR3 DNA: TGTGCCTGGAGTGTAGGGACAGGGTCGGGCAATCAGCCCCAGCATTTT. Encoded protein: CAWSVGTGSGNQPQHF.

The V and J genes are TRBV12-3 or TRBV12-4 and TRBJ1-6, with D uncertain. The CDR3 consists of 13 residues. V lost 4 bases and J 7 bases, leaving 8 bases between the germline ends. CDR3 residues: CASSSGLNSPLHF. In nucleotides, the CDR3 is TGTGCCAGCAGTTCTGGACTAAATTCACCCCTCCACTTT.

This chain uses TRBV28 with TRBJ1-5; D gene ambiguous. V lost 7 bases, J lost 6 bases, and 19 bases lay in between. The CDR3 spans 15 residues. Germline V gene data show CDR1 as MDHEN and CDR2 as SYDVKM. Here the CDR3 reads CASKVYRGLAQPQHF. In DNA, the CDR3 is TGTGCCAGCAAAGTTTACAGAGGGCTAGCTCAGCCCCAGCATTTT.

This rearrangement joins TRBV6-5 to TRBJ2-7; D perhaps matches TRBD1 (6 bases). The CDR3 contains 13 residues. Germline assignment: CDR1 MNHEY and CDR2 SVGAGI. With 10 bases removed from V and 4 bases from J, the gap between germline ends came to 17 bases. The CDR3 spells CATRSGTQYEQYF. CDR3 in DNA: TGTGCCACCCGCTCCGGGACACAGTACGAGCAGTACTTC.

This clone has only a few counts. The J gene is TRBJ2-5, the V gene TRBV21-1; TRBD1, the table's D call, lacks a check against the DNA. TRBV21-1 constitutes a pseudogene. The CDR3 runs 15 residues. CDR3 DNA: TGTGCCAGCAGCAAAGGGTACAGAAAGCAAGAGACCCAGTACTTC. It translates to CASSKGYRKQETQYF.

The rearrangement uses TRBV19 and TRBJ1-6; TRBD1 might be the D (6 bases). V shed 6 bases and J shed 5 bases, with 8 bases lying between them. The CDR3 totals 13 residues. Germline CDR1 and CDR2: LNHDA and SQIVND (reference sequence). CDR3 in DNA: TGTGCCAGTAGGACAGGTCATAATTCACCCCTCCACTTT. This codes for CASRTGHNSPLHF.

The chain carries TRBV19 and TRBJ2-3; 10 nucleotides line up with TRBD2. The CDR3 consists of 15 residues. Germline loops: CDR1 LNHDA, CDR2 SQIVND (reference sequence). V lost 5 bases to trimming and J lost 7 bases; unmatched junction nucleotides: 9. The CDR3 protein is CASSDLAGASNTQYF. As DNA, the CDR3 is TGTGCCAGTAGTGACCTAGCGGGAGCTTCTAATACGCAGTATTTT.

The V and J genes are TRBV5-1 and TRBJ2-3, with D maybe TRBD2 (5 bases). V lost 1 base to trimming and J lost 2 bases, with 11 bases between them. CDR3 length: 15 amino acids. Per the germline V gene, CDR1 is SGHRS and CDR2 is YFSETQ. CDR3 DNA: TGCGCCAGCAGCTTGTACGAGGGTTCCACAGATACGCAGTATTTT. It encodes CASSLYEGSTDTQYF.

The chain joins TRBV4-1 to TRBJ2-7, with TRBD1 matching over 9 bases. J gave up 6 bases and V 2 bases, and 8 bases lay outside the gene matches. Germline-derived CDR1 and CDR2 are MGHRA and YSYEKL. The CDR3 totals 15 residues. In nucleotides, the CDR3 is TGCGCCAGCAGCCAACCCGGGACAGGGAGGGGCGAGCAGTACTTC. Translating gives CASSQPGTGRGEQYF.

This clone came up a few times. This chain uses TRBV12-3 or TRBV12-4 with TRBJ1-5; TRBD1 matches at 8 bases. V trimming: 6 bases; J trimming: 5 bases; junction bases outside the gene matches: 3. This CDR3 has 13 amino acids. This CDR3 is CASRAGGDQPQHF. CDR3 coding DNA: TGTGCCAGCAGAGCAGGGGGCGATCAGCCCCAGCATTTT.

This chain connects TRBV27 to TRBJ2-1, with unresolved D. Deletions cut 6 bases from V and 3 bases from J, with 9 bases between. Germline V gives CDR1 MNHEY, CDR2 SMNVEV (reference sequence). CDR3 size: 13 residues. The CDR3 region has the DNA TGTGCCAGCAGCCCGGTACTCTACAATGAGCAGTTCTTC. It specifies CASSPVLYNEQFF.

V is TRBV15 and J is TRBJ1-6; D is ambiguous. This CDR3 is built from 13 residues. Trimming removed 5 bases from V and 7 bases from J, with 9 bases in between. Germline assignment: CDR1 LNHNV and CDR2 YYDKDF (reference sequence). Here the CDR3 DNA reads TGTGCCACCAGCGCACAGTTGAATTCACCCCTCCACTTT. This gives the protein CATSAQLNSPLHF. The whole variable domain, remainder taken from reference TRBV15 and TRBJ1-6, is DAMVIQNPRYQVTQFGKPVTLSCSQTLNHNVMYWYQQKSSQAPKLLFHYYDKDFNNEADTPDNFQSRRPNTSFCFLDIRSPGLGDTAMYLCATSAQLNSPLHFGNGTRLTVT.

The chain recombines TRBV7-9 with TRBJ2-3, with TRBD2 matching over 7 bases. J gave up 2 bases and V 1 base, and 9 bases lay outside the gene matches. Germline CDR1 SEHNR, CDR2 FQNEAQ (reference sequence). The CDR3 extends over 17 amino acids. In DNA form, the CDR3 reads TGTGCCAGCAGCTTAGGGGCCGCGGGGGTCCCCACAGATACGCAGTATTTT. Protein sequence: CASSLGAAGVPTDTQYF.

The chain is built from TRBV30 and TRBJ1-5; D remains ambiguous. V was pared by 2 bases and J by 4 bases, with 12 bases between. The CDR3 totals 14 residues. CDR1 and CDR2 from the germline V gene are GTSNPN and SVGIG (reference sequence). The CDR3 spells CAWSPSGSNQPQHF. The DNA for the CDR3 is TGTGCCTGGAGTCCATCCGGTTCGAATCAGCCCCAGCATTTT.

This clone was seen a handful of times. Written as DNA, the CDR3 is TGTGCCAGTTTGGATATTAGGGGGCTCTCTGGCTACACCTTC. Translated, it gives CASLDIRGLSGYTF. The gene calls are TRBV2 and TRBJ1-2, with TRBD1 matching over 7 bases. The germline V gene has CDR1 SNHLY and CDR2 FYNNEI. CDR3 length: 14 amino acids. The V segment lost 9 bases and the J segment 7 bases; nucleotides outside the gene matches: 14. The variable domain in full, completed from reference TRBV2 and TRBJ1-2, reads EPEVTQTPSHQVTQMGQEVILRCVPISNHLYFYWYRQILGQKVEFLVSFYNNEISEKSEIFDDQFSVERPDGSNFTLKIRSTKLEDSAMYFCASLDIRGLSGYTFGSGTRLTVV.

V usage is TRBV29-1 and J usage is TRBJ2-5, with 7 bases fitting TRBD1. The CDR3 totals 12 residues. Germline V lookup: CDR1 SQVTM, CDR2 ANQGSEA. V was clipped by 5 bases and J by 5 bases; unmatched bases: 5. The CDR3 DNA sequence: TGCAGCGTTAGGGACAGTTGGGAGACCCAGTACTTC. Translating it yields CSVRDSWETQYF.

The rearrangement joins TRBV3-1 (or the pseudogene TRBV3-2) to TRBJ1-1; maybe TRBD1 (5 bases). This CDR3 spans 14 amino acids. In germline, CDR1 is LGHDT, CDR2 YNNKEL (reference sequence). The germline V and J ends were trimmed by 4 bases and 1 base, with 10 bases remaining between them. In DNA form, the CDR3 reads TGTGCCAGCAGCCTACAAGACAGGAACACTGAAGCTTTCTTT. It translates to CASSLQDRNTEAFF.

The rearrangement joins TRBV10-1 to TRBJ1-1, with 8 bases fitting TRBD1. Germline-derived CDR1 and CDR2 are WNHNN and SYGVQD (reference sequence). This CDR3 has 15 amino acids. The V gene end was trimmed by 6 bases and the J gene end by 3 bases; junction bases not matched to a gene: 9. The CDR3 DNA sequence: TGCGCCAGCAGCCCCACAGACAGGGGAGACACTGAAGCTTTCTTT. Amino acids: CASSPTDRGDTEAFF.

The chain is built from TRBV6-5 and TRBJ2-1, with 11 bases identical to TRBD2. Germline V CDR1 and CDR2: MNHEY, SVGAGI. The trim removed 9 bases at V and 4 bases at J, leaving 5 bases unmatched. The CDR3 totals 14 residues. CDR3 sequence reads: CASLAGGPYNEQFF. The CDR3 nucleotides read TGTGCCAGTTTAGCGGGGGGGCCGTACAATGAGCAGTTCTTC.

The chain links TRBV10-2 to TRBJ2-7; TRBD2 aligns across 7 bases. The trim removed 4 bases at V and 6 bases at J, leaving 9 bases unmatched. This CDR3 comprises 14 residues. Germline-derived CDR1 and CDR2 are WSHSY and SAAADI. The CDR3 here is CASSGADGGVEQYF. CDR3 nucleotides: TGCGCCAGCAGTGGCGCCGATGGGGGGGTCGAGCAGTACTTC.

The genes are TRBV5-1 and TRBJ1-6; no definite D call. The CDR3 runs 13 residues. CDR1 is SGHRS, CDR2 YFSETQ, per germline. Trimming took off 6 bases at V and 4 bases at J, with 8 bases between the two ends. CDR3 sequence (DNA): TGCGCCAGCAAAGAGAGGTATAATTCACCCCTCCACTTT. Residues: CASKERYNSPLHF.

There are many counts of this clone. This chain uses TRBV6-5 with TRBJ1-1; D is unclear. Germline lookup yields CDR1 MNHEY and CDR2 SVGAGI. The CDR3 has 13 amino acids. V was cut by 2 bases and J by 11 bases, with 15 bases left in between. CDR3: CASSYDSFGMAFF. CDR3 coding DNA: TGTGCCAGCAGTTACGATAGCTTCGGAATGGCTTTCTTT.